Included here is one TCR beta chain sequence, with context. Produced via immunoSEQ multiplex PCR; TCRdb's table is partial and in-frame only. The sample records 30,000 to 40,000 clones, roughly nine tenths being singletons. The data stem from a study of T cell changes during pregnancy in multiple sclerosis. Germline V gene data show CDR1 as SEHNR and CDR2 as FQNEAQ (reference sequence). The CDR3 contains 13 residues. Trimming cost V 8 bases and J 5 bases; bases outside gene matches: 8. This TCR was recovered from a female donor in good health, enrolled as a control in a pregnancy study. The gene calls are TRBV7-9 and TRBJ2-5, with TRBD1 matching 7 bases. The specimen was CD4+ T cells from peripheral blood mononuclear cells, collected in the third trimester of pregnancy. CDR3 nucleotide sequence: TGTGCCAGCCAGGGGGTGCTTTGGGAGACCCAGTACTTC. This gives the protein CASQGVLWETQYF.